This T cell receptor beta chain was obtained from a study of T cells in Graves' hyperthyroidism and ophthalmopathy (dated by TCRdb to the late 2010s). Looking at the study overall: Peripheral blood was collected at initial diagnosis, before any treatment. A discovery cohort of about a hundred patients, 43 with Graves' ophthalmopathy and 57 with stable Graves' hyperthyroidism, was used to find distinguishing TCR V-J signatures. Whether ophthalmopathy could be predicted prospectively was tested in an independent validation cohort made up of under 20 hyperthyroidism patients plus 17 patients who later progressed to ophthalmopathy. The 95 to 100 discovery patients were randomly divided into training and test sets at a 7:3 ratio. Thyroid tissue and blood T-cell repertoires from six Graves' hyperthyroidism patients were also compared in the study. Following sampling, methimazole starting at 30 mg daily was given to hyperthyroidism patients, and high-dose intravenous methylprednisolone was given to ophthalmopathy patients. According to the paper, TCR Vbeta CDR3 sequencing was carried out on 135 peripheral blood samples, which came from around 43 ophthalmopathy, 70 to 80 hyperthyroidism and approximately 17 progressor patients. General conclusions and limits of the study: In validation, the model predicted progression to ophthalmopathy a median of around six months before onset, with about 67% sensitivity and 72.22% specificity. Blood samples also contained most of the expanded thyroid clonotypes (frequency above 0.001), which suggests that blood repertoires may reflect thyroid immune responses. No statistical method was used to set the sample size in advance, and investigators knew the group allocation. A model built on a 13 V-J signature distinguished ophthalmopathy from stable hyperthyroidism, reaching 85% to 90% sensitivity and under 84% specificity in cross-validation and 80%/75% in testing.

CDR1 and CDR2 are read off the germline V gene (reference sequence) as GTSNPN and SVGIG. V ends up 0 bases short and J 2 bases short, with an unmatched junction base count of 4. The cysteine opens and the phenylalanine closes a CDR3 of 14 amino acids. Only the CDR3 part of the read is kept: 42 bases, read in frame from the first base. Graves' hyperthyroidism was defined as stable when no progression to ophthalmopathy occurred over 18 months of follow-up. The hyperthyroidism patients were between 18 and 65 years old and newly diagnosed, with a disease duration of less than 2 months. Patients with uncontrolled infections, other autoimmune diseases, pregnancy or lactation were excluded. Diagnoses relied on clinical symptoms, serum thyroxine and TRAb, thyroid ultrasound and orbital computed tomography. PBMCs were isolated from 10 ml of fresh peripheral blood by Ficoll-Paque density gradient centrifugation. Total RNA was extracted using Trizol reagent, and RNA quality was assessed on an Agilent 2100 Bioanalyzer.

This clonotype was counted ten times or more. Its antigen is not yet known. There are no base qualities to consult, and no much larger clone falls within one base. The TCR beta CDR3 regions were amplified from the RNA transcripts. The TCR CDR3 was subjected to a first round of RT-PCR using the HTBI primer set and the Qiagen OneStep RT-PCR kit. Libraries were constructed in a second round of multiplex PCR, after which size selection and purification were performed. Libraries were sequenced paired-end with 100 bp reads on an Illumina HiSeq2000. The authors' pipeline ran thus. SOAPnuke was used to process the raw data, removing reads that contained adapters or uncalled bases, had a mean Phred below 15, or lacked an exact match to the constant primer or identifier. COPE v1.2.5 was used to merge high-quality paired reads, and clonotypes were defined as unique nucleotide sequences. MiTCR v1.1 was used to align the clonotypes against IMGT TRBV, TRBD and TRBJ reference segments. Only V-J combinations with frequency above 0.0001, covering roughly 99% of repertoires, were analysed. The TCS score was defined as the ratio of F50 (clonal expansion) to E x V (chaos), calculated using BLOSUM62-based TCRdist between CDR3 peptides within each V-J. Welch's t-statistics and random forest reduced approximately 520 V-J features to 10 to 15, which were used in a naive Bayes classifier (R e1071). TCRdb took the public reads, trimmed them with fastp at Q25, ran MiXCR for clone calling and kept in-frame beta chains. For every CDR3 protein sequence, its rows merge into one entry that carries the most common genes and DNA. The authors' filters were not applied to this entry. The sample table lists more than 350,000 distinct CDR3 sequences, 14% to 15% of them with a count of one. Roughly 33% of the sample is taken by the ten largest.

The sequencing input was blood. This TCR came from a woman in her twenties or thirties with Graves' hyperthyroidism. The chain employs TRBV30 and TRBJ2-7; TRBD1 matches 7 bases in the middle. The sequenced DNA is TGTGCCTGGAGTGTACCCGGGACAGCCTACGAGCAGTACTTC. This sequence encodes CAWSVPGTAYEQYF.